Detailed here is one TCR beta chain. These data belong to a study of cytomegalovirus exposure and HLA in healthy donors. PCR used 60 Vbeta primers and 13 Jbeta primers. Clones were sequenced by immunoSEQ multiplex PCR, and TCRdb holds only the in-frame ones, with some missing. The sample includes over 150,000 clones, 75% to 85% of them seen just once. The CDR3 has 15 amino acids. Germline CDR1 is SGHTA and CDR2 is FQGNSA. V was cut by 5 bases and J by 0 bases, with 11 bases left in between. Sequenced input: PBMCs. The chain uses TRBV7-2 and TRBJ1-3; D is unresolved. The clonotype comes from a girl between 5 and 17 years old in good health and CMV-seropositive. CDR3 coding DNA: TGTGCCAGCAGCCGCCGGGGTCCCTCTGGAAACACCATATATTTT. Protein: CASSRRGPSGNTIYF.